The entry that follows covers one TCR beta chain sequence. This clonotype was recorded many times. Its antigen is still unknown. No quality values exist for individual bases; no much larger clone is one base distant. Library preparation was by 5' RACE. TCRdb lists the instrument as NextSeq 500. The TCR library protocol attached unique molecular identifiers to individual cDNA molecules to correct for sequencing error and PCR bias. Sequencing covered both TCR alpha and beta chains, and within each sample the abundances of alpha and beta sequences were tightly co-correlated. The authors' pipeline ran thus. Decombinator V4 was used to annotate the V gene, J gene and CDR3 of the TCR sequences. Expanded TCRs were defined as changing significantly between any two time points under a Poisson model with p below 0.0001. TCR abundances were normalised to the total number of TCRs sequenced per sample and were expressed as counts per million. MAIT TCRs were defined by TRAV1-2 paired with TRAJ12, TRAJ20 or TRAJ33, and iNKT TCRs by TRAV10 paired with TRAJ18. A search of VDJdb, accessed on 1 November 2021, was run for TCRs annotated to CMV, EBV and SARS-CoV-2, with TCRs annotated for multiple antigens excluded. The public reads were reprocessed in TCRdb via fastp at Q25 and MiXCR, keeping in-frame beta chains. Every CDR3 protein is listed once, alongside the most common genes and DNA of its rows. The V and J calls and clone size come from TCRdb's table, not from the authors' own analysis. Here the sample has 70,000 to 95,000 distinct CDR3 sequences; about 15% occur a single time. The ten most abundant clones make up around 0.58% of the sample.

The CDR3, from cysteine to phenylalanine, totals 15 residues. Only the CDR3 region is kept as DNA, spanning 45 bases read in frame from base 1. At the junction V is shortened by 0 bases and J by 7 bases, with 13 bases in between. CDR1 and CDR2 are drawn from the germline V gene (reference sequence): SGHKS, YYEKEE. This was a case-control study nested in a cohort of healthcare workers in London, UK, who had nasopharyngeal swab PCR tests and blood samples taken every week. Healthcare workers were recruited during the week of the UK lockdown, between 23 and 31 March 2020, and followed weekly for up to 16 weeks. These data originate in a study of early T cells in non-severe SARS-CoV-2 infection (TCRdb year 2021). The study in broad terms: Because TCR sequencing was done on bulk RNA from unsorted whole blood, the alpha and beta chains could not be paired.

General study outcomes and caveats: Matching against VDJdb was skewed toward anti-spike CD8 responses, likely underestimated virus-specific expansions, and missed private and CD4 specificities.

Recombination linked TRBV5-5 to TRBJ2-2, with the D gene not confidently named. The sequenced material came from whole blood. This TCR derives from an adult who was a healthcare worker with PCR-confirmed SARS-CoV-2 infection or an uninfected control (not recorded which). The sequenced DNA: TGTGCCAGCAGCTTGGAGGTAGAACTCTACGGGGAGCTGTTTTTT. The encoded protein is CASSLEVELYGELFF. With all but the CDR3 taken from the reference TRBV5-5 and TRBJ2-2 genes, the full variable domain is: DAGVTQSPTHLIKTRGQQVTLRCSPISGHKSVSWYQQVLGQGPQFIFQYYEKEERGRGNFPDRFSARQFPNYSSELNVNALLLGDSALYLCASSLEVELYGELFFGEGSRLTVL.